Included here is one T cell receptor (beta chain) sequence, with context. The method was immunoSEQ multiplex PCR; TCRdb's version includes in-frame clones alone and lacks a portion of them. The sample lists approximately 52,000 clones, around 83% seen once, with approximately 1.4% in the top ten. This sample is drawn from a study of early stage breast cancer tumors. Germline V CDR1 and CDR2: MDHEN, SYDVKM. The CDR3 extends over 17 amino acids. The germline V and J ends were trimmed by 6 bases and 1 base, with 21 bases remaining between them. The sequencing input was blood. This TCR came from a person in their fifties with breast cancer. This chain links TRBV28 with TRBJ2-5; tentative D call: TRBD1 (6 bases). The DNA of the CDR3 is TGTGCCAGCAGATCTTATGGGGATGGGACACCCCAAGAGACCCAGTACTTC. This sequence encodes CASRSYGDGTPQETQYF.